This TCR beta chain derives from a study of cytomegalovirus exposure and HLA in healthy donors. Germline loops: CDR1 MNHEY, CDR2 SVGAGI. CDR3 length: 15 amino acids. V was pared by 5 bases and J by 3 bases, with 6 bases of the junction left unmatched. This clone has just one count. Amplification used 60 Vbeta primers and 13 Jbeta primers. TCRdb keeps only in-frame clones here, not all; method: immunoSEQ multiplex PCR. The sample lists 95,000 to 100,000 clones; approximately 89% were seen once. The sample comprised PBMCs. The V and J genes are TRBV6-5 and TRBJ2-7, with 11 bases identical to TRBD1. The clonotype originates from a man aged 25-40 years in good health and CMV-seronegative. The CDR3 coding sequence is TGTGCCAGCAGTCACCGGGACAGGGGGGGCTACGAGCAGTACTTC. This translates into CASSHRDRGGYEQYF.